Detailed here is one T cell receptor (beta chain). The sample is drawn from a study of control samples from healthy donors and cancer patients. This CDR3 has 14 residues. V shed 6 bases and J shed 4 bases, with 15 bases lying between them. In germline, CDR1 is LNHDA, CDR2 SQIVND (reference sequence). The table came from immunoSEQ multiplex PCR; TCRdb's copy has only in-frame clones and leaves some out. The repertoire has 100,000 to 150,000 clones, roughly 87% of them found once; the top ten carry 1.5% to 2%. The TCR originated in a young man in good health. The J gene is TRBJ1-1, the V gene TRBV19; D is perhaps TRBD1 (5 bases). The sequenced sample consisted of blood. The CDR3 DNA is TGTGCCAGTAGCACCCTCGGGGGGAGCACTGAAGCTTTCTTT. Protein sequence: CASSTLGGSTEAFF.